These T cell receptor beta chains were read from a single sample in a study of shared clonotypes between healthy human individuals. The table came from immunoSEQ multiplex PCR; TCRdb's copy has only in-frame clones and leaves some out. The profile shows approximately 340,000 clones, roughly 70% of them singletons. The sample was memory CD4+ T cells sorted from blood. The receptors here all came from a man in his thirties or forties in good health. Each CDR3 is given with its conserved first and last residue. Fields, in order: J gene, D gene, V gene, clone size, CDR3 protein, CDR3 DNA. The D gene is left open where the match is weak. Not every row has a clone size; where given, it reads once, few, many or a size class.

TRBJ2-3 | TRBD2 | TRBV9 | once | CASSGSGGITDTQYF | TGTGCCAGCAGCGGTAGCGGGGGGATCACAGATACGCAGTATTTT
TRBJ1-1 | - | TRBV28 | - | CASTLNTEAFF | TGTGCCAGTACCTTGAACACTGAAGCTTTCTTT
TRBJ2-1 | TRBD2 | TRBV7-3 | - | CASSPTSGRYSNEQFF | TGTGCCAGCAGCCCGACTAGCGGGAGATATTCGAATGAGCAGTTCTTC
TRBJ2-2 | - | TRBV5-4 | - | CASSWGGPPGTGELFF | TGTGCCAGCAGCTGGGGCGGACCGCCCGGGACCGGGGAGCTGTTTTTT
TRBJ2-6 | - | TRBV11-2 | few | CASSLDRAGANVLTF | TGTGCCAGCAGCTTAGACAGGGCTGGGGCCAACGTCCTGACTTTC
TRBJ1-2 | - | TRBV5-1 | - | CASRSTGTNYGYTF | TGCGCCAGCAGATCGACAGGTACTAACTATGGCTACACCTTC
TRBJ1-4 | - | TRBV23-1 | few | CALPHRGNEKLFF | TGCGCCCTGCCCCATAGGGGTAATGAAAAACTGTTTTTT
TRBJ1-1 | TRBD1 | TRBV2 | - | CASSEQGVVRTEAFF | TGTGCCAGCAGTGAGCAGGGGGTGGTTAGGACTGAAGCTTTCTTT
TRBJ2-7 | TRBD1 | TRBV2 | - | CASSEWGNRGPSEQYF | TGTGCCAGCAGTGAATGGGGCAACAGGGGGCCTAGCGAGCAGTACTTC
TRBJ2-7 | TRBD2 | TRBV27 | - | CASRKREVVHEQYF | TGTGCCAGCAGAAAGCGGGAGGTGGTGCACGAGCAGTACTTC
TRBJ1-1 | - | TRBV28 | few | CASSDRSDTEAFF | TGTGCCAGCAGTGACAGGTCGGACACTGAAGCTTTCTTT
TRBJ1-3 | TRBD1 | TRBV7-8 | once | CASSSGGTGRSGNTIYF | TGTGCCAGCAGCTCGGGAGGGACAGGCCGCTCTGGAAACACCATATATTTT
TRBJ1-1 | - | TRBV11-2 | - | CASRSVVRVEAFF | TGTGCCAGCAGGAGCGTGGTGAGAGTTGAAGCTTTCTTT
TRBJ1-1 | - | TRBV5-1 | few | CASSLGGDGPGFF | TGCGCCAGCAGCTTGGGAGGGGATGGCCCGGGTTTCTTT
TRBJ2-7 | - | TRBV7-9 | - | CASSNAIEQYF | TGTGCCAGCAGCAACGCGATTGAGCAGTACTTC
TRBJ1-5 | - | TRBV30 | - | CAANLEGNYQPQHF | TGTGCCGCCAACCTAGAGGGGAATTATCAGCCCCAGCATTTT
TRBJ2-1 | TRBD2 | TRBV19 | - | CATRRSGTTPRNEQFF | TGTGCCACCCGGCGCTCCGGGACTACACCCAGGAATGAGCAGTTCTTC
TRBJ2-7 | - | TRBV19 | - | CASIPLAFRTPYEQYF | TGTGCCAGTATTCCCCTGGCCTTTCGGACTCCCTACGAGCAGTACTTC
TRBJ1-5 | - | TRBV30 | - | CAGTIRKRRNQPQHF | TGTGCCGGGACAATCCGAAAGCGGCGCAATCAGCCCCAGCATTTT
TRBJ2-3 | - | TRBV7-2 | - | CASSLSGRDTQYF | TGTGCCAGCAGCTTGTCGGGGCGGGATACGCAGTATTTT
TRBJ2-1 | TRBD2 | TRBV5-1 | - | CASSLTSGTYNEQFF | TGCGCCAGCAGCTTGACTAGCGGTACCTACAATGAGCAGTTCTTC
TRBJ2-1 | - | TRBV11-3 | - | CASSLTPGLGGEQFF | TGTGCCAGCAGCTTAACACCGGGACTCGGGGGTGAGCAGTTCTTC
TRBJ2-5 | - | TRBV6-5 | few | CASSYFDGETQYF | TGTGCCAGCAGTTACTTCGACGGGGAGACCCAGTACTTC
TRBJ1-5 | - | TRBV7-8 | many | CASSARDKSNQPQHF | TGTGCCAGCAGCGCCCGGGACAAGAGCAATCAGCCCCAGCATTTT
TRBJ2-7 | - | TRBV4-1 | - | CASSRRHGETISYEQYF | TGCGCCAGCAGCCGTCGCCATGGGGAGACGATATCCTACGAGCAGTACTTC
TRBJ2-7 | - | TRBV7-6 | - | CASSSKVGYEQYF | TGTGCCAGCAGCTCCAAGGTGGGGTACGAGCAGTACTTC
TRBJ2-5 | - | TRBV5-6 | - | CASSWRDSHQETQYF | TGTGCCAGCAGCTGGCGGGACAGTCACCAAGAGACCCAGTACTTC
TRBJ2-7 | - | TRBV5-1 | few | CASSPQGMSYEQYF | TGCGCCAGCAGCCCACAAGGGATGTCCTACGAGCAGTACTTC
TRBJ2-4 | - | TRBV18 | - | CASSPLDQGSLLNIQYF | TGTGCCAGCTCACCACTCGATCAGGGGTCCCTCTTAAACATTCAGTACTTC
TRBJ2-1 | TRBD2 | TRBV6-6 | - | CASSYTGLAANEQFF | TGTGCCAGCAGTTACACAGGACTAGCGGCTAATGAGCAGTTCTTC
TRBJ2-2 | - | TRBV14 | - | CASSPVGGKPGELFF | TGTGCCAGCAGTCCCGTGGGGGGCAAGCCCGGGGAGCTGTTTTTT
TRBJ2-7 | - | TRBV6-5 | - | CASSLSNKEYF | TGTGCCAGCAGTTTGTCGAATAAGGAGTACTTC